This TCR beta chain came from a study of Graves' ophthalmopathy and Graves' hyperthyroidism. Study results and caveats: Discriminating ophthalmopathy from stable hyperthyroidism, a 13-signature model attained a sensitivity of 85% to 90% and a specificity of just under 84%.

The germline CDR1 and CDR2 sequences are LNHDA and SQIVND (reference sequence). The CDR3 loop spans 15 amino acids. Trimming cost V 9 bases and J 0 bases, with 15 bases left between them. Amplified material comprised TCR beta CDR3 regions derived from RNA transcripts. Second-round multiplex PCR came after a first-round RT-PCR that employed HTBI primers. MiXCR, run by TCRdb on the multiplex PCR reads, gives a single entry per CDR3 protein. The sample gives more than 300,000 distinct CDR3 sequences, 15% of which show up once; 5.5% to 7% is in the top ten. This clonotype was recorded many times. Its antigen is unidentified.

This clonotype was sampled from a woman under 30 with stable Graves' hyperthyroidism. The source material was peripheral blood. This chain joins TRBV19 and TRBJ2-4; D could derive from TRBD1 or TRBD2 (5 bases each). The CDR3 loop is CASSALGEAKNIQYF. The CDR3 DNA reads TGTGCCAGCAGTGCGCTGGGGGAAGCCAAAAACATTCAGTACTTC.